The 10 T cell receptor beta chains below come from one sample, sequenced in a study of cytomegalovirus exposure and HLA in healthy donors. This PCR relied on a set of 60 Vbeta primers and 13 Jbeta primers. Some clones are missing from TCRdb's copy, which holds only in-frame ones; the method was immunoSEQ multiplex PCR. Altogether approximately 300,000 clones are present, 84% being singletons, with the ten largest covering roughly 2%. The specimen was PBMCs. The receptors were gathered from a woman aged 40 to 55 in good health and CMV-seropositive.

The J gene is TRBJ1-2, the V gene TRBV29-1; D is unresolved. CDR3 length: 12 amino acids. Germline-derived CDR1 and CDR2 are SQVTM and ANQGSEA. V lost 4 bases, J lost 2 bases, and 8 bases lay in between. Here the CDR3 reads CSVAGNNYGYTF. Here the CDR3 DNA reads TGCAGCGTTGCGGGAAACAACTATGGCTACACCTTC. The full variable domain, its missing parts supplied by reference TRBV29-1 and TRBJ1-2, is SAVISQKPSRDICQRGTSLTIQCQVDSQVTMMFWYRQQPGQSLTLIATANQGSEATYESGFVIDKFPISRPNLTFSTLTVSNMSPEDSSIYLCSVAGNNYGYTFGSGTRLTVV.

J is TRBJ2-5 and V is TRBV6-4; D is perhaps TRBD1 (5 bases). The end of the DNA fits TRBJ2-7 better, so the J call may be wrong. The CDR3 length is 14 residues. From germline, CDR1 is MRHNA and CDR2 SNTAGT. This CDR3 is CASSDEDSSYEQYF. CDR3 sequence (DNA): TGTGCCAGCAGTGACGAAGACAGCTCCTACGAGCAGTACTTC.

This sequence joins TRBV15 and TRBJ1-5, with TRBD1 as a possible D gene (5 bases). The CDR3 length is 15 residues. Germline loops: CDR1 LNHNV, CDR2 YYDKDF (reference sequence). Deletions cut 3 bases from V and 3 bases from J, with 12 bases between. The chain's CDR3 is CATSREWGPNQPQHF. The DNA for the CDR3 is TGTGCCACCAGCAGGGAGTGGGGCCCCAATCAGCCCCAGCATTTT.

Here the CDR3 reads CASSPGDPNTEAFF. In DNA form, the CDR3 reads TGTGCCAGCAGCCCGGGGGATCCGAACACTGAAGCTTTCTTT. The chain couples TRBV9 to TRBJ1-1; D perhaps matches TRBD1 (5 bases). The CDR3 is 14 amino acids. Trimming stripped 4 bases from V and 1 base from J, with 11 bases between. Germline CDR1 reads SGDLS; CDR2 reads YYNGEE.

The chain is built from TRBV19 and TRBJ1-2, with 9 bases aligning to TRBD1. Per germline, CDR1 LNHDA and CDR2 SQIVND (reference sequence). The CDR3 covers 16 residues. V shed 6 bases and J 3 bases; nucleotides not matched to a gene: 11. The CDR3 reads CASRPGQGSPHYGYTF. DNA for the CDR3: TGTGCCAGTAGGCCGGGACAGGGTAGTCCCCACTATGGCTACACCTTC.

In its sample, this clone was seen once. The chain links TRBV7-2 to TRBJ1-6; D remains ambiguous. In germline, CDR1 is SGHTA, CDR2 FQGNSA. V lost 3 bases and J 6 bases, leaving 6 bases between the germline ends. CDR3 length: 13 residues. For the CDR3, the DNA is TGTGCCAGCAGCTTTCACAGTAATTCACCCCTCCACTTT. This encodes CASSFHSNSPLHF.

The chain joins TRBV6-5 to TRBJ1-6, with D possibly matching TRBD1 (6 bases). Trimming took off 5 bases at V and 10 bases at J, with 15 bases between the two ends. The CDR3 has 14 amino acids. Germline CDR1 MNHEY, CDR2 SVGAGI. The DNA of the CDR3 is TGTGCCAGCAGTCAACAGGGTAGTAGATCACCCCTCCACTTT. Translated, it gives CASSQQGSRSPLHF.

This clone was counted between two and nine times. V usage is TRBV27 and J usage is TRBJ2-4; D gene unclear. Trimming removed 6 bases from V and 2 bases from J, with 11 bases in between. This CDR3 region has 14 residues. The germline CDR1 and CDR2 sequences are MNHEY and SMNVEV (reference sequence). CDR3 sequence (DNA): TGTGCCAGCAGCACCGTGCAGTCCAAAAACATTCAGTACTTC. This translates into CASSTVQSKNIQYF.

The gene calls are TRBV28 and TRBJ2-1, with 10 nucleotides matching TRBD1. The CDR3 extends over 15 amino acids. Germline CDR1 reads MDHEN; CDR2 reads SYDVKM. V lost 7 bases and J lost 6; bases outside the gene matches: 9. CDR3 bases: TGTGCCAGCACTCAAGCCGGGACAGGGGTCAATGAGCAGTTCTTC. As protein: CASTQAGTGVNEQFF.

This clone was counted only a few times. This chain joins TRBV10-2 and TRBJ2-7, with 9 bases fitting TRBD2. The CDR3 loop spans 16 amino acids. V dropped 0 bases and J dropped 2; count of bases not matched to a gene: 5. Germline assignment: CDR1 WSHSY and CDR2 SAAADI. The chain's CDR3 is CASSESRLAGTYEQYF. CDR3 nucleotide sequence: TGCGCCAGCAGTGAGTCGCGGCTAGCGGGGACCTACGAGCAGTACTTC.